This T cell receptor beta chain was found in a study of shared clonotypes between healthy human individuals. Whole-study context: There were three CD4 naive, three CD4 memory, two CD8 naive and one CD8 memory plates per donor. General observations from the study: Clonotype sharing among the donors was expected to vary with sequencing depth.

In the naive CD8 group, cells lacked CD45RO and were positively selected for CCR7, so terminally differentiated effector memory CD45RA+ cells were left out. Regarding this clone: Its antigen is still unknown.

The assay was run at deep level. The repertoire was sequenced with immunoSEQ multiplex PCR; TCRdb's copy has only in-frame clones and lacks some. Of some 2.1 million clones in the sample, 93% were seen once. With 5 bases clipped from V and 5 bases from J, the junction kept 9 bases outside the gene matches. The germline V gene has CDR1 MDHEN and CDR2 SYDVKM. CDR3 length: 15 amino acids. The clonotype comes from a man in his late teens or twenties in good health. Some clones in this sample may be carry-over from other donors' samples. The chain couples TRBV28 to TRBJ1-3; 7 positions match TRBD1. The specimen sequenced was naive CD8+ T cells from PBMCs. The CDR3 sequence is CASSPPGQLRNTIYF. The CDR3, as DNA: TGTGCCAGCAGTCCCCCGGGACAGCTCCGAAACACCATATATTTT. The full variable domain, its missing parts supplied by reference TRBV28 and TRBJ1-3, is DVKVTQSSRYLVKRTGEKVFLECVQDMDHENMFWYRQDPGLGLRLIYFSYDVKMKEKGDIPEGYSVSREKKERFSLILESASTNQTSMYLCASSPPGQLRNTIYFGEGSWLTVV.